Below, one T cell receptor beta chain is given with its context. Its specificity is not known. The J segment lost 1 base and the V segment lost 4 bases, leaving 9 bases of the junction unmatched. From germline, CDR1 is SEHNR and CDR2 FQNEAQ (reference sequence). The CDR3 extends over 16 amino acids. The record originates from a study of cytomegalovirus exposure and HLA in healthy donors. Study conclusions and caveats: Sequencing depth roughly uniform across donors was assumed in presence/absence analyses.

Regarding donors, all were healthy bone marrow donors. Amplification used 60 Vbeta primers and 13 Jbeta primers. Measured with immunoSEQ multiplex PCR; TCRdb has only the in-frame clones, and not every one. The table records 130,000 to 150,000 clones, roughly two thirds of them present only once. The rearrangement joins TRBV7-9 to TRBJ2-7, with 8 nucleotides matching TRBD2. The receptor was isolated from a woman in her 40s in good health and CMV-seronegative. The material sequenced was PBMCs. CDR3 region: CASSSSRGLESYEQYF. The CDR3 DNA is TGTGCCAGCAGCTCAAGCCGGGGACTAGAATCCTACGAGCAGTACTTC.